Below are 25 T cell receptor beta chains sequenced from a single sample in a study of tumor-infiltrating lymphocytes in primary liver carcinoma. Reverse transcription of 500 to 650 ng total RNA with a constant-region primer produced TCR beta cDNA. Libraries of TCR beta came from three nested multiplex PCR rounds with slightly modified ARM-PCR. A C-beta reverse primer and TRBV1-TRBV30 forward primers served in each of the first two PCR rounds, at about 10 cycles apiece. TCRdb re-derived calls from the multiplex PCR reads in MiXCR, one entry per CDR3 protein. The data hold approximately 330,000 distinct CDR3 sequences, with roughly two thirds observed a single time. The source of the blood RNA was unsorted whole blood, and germline DNA was extracted as well. Sequencing was done on a sample of peripheral blood. The receptor set was obtained from a man aged 35-49 years with primary liver carcinoma and hepatitis B virus infection.

Note on this clonotype: A much more abundant neighbour one base away suggests this may be a read error. The chain recombines TRBV4-2 with TRBJ2-5; D ambiguous. The V gene's germline CDR1 is LGHNA and CDR2 YNFKEQ. V lost 0 bases, J lost 3 bases, and 17 bases lay in between. The CDR3 runs to 17 residues. Written as DNA, the CDR3 is TGTGCCAGCAGCCAAGATTTCAGGTCGGTGGGAAAAGAGACCCAGTACTTC. Translating gives CASSQDFRSVGKETQYF.

Notes on this clonotype: One junction end disagrees with the germline gene, perhaps due to a read error. The V call is TRBV6-6, the J call TRBJ2-2; tentative D call: TRBD2 (8 bases). In germline, CDR1 is MNHNY, CDR2 SVGAGI (reference sequence). CDR3 size: 18 residues. CDR3 protein: CASTLSGGVAGTTGVLFF. The CDR3 DNA reads TGTGCCAGCACCCTTTCAGGGGGGGTAGCGGGAACCACCGGGGTGCTGTTTTTT.

This clonotype has more than one count but fewer than ten. V and J are TRBV5-4 and TRBJ2-2, with a weak D call TRBD1 (5 bases). The CDR3 contains 15 residues. V was clipped by 2 bases and J by 0 bases, with 8 bases between them. Germline V gene lookup returns CDR1 SGHNT and CDR2 YYREEE (reference sequence). In nucleotides, the CDR3 is TGTGCCAGCAGCTTCTTAGGGGCGAACACCGGGGAGCTGTTTTTT. It encodes CASSFLGANTGELFF.

This chain joins TRBV11-2 and TRBJ2-7; the D gene is possibly TRBD2 (7 bases). Germline lookup yields CDR1 SGHAT and CDR2 FQNNGV. This CDR3 contains 14 residues. Deletions cut 11 bases from V and 4 bases from J, with 21 bases between. The chain's CDR3 is CAGGGQEFSYEQYF. CDR3 nucleotides: TGTGCCGGGGGGGGGCAGGAGTTTTCGTACGAGCAGTACTTC.

This clonotype was seen ten or more times. The rearrangement joins TRBV29-1 to TRBJ2-7; 7 bases line up with TRBD1. The V gene end was trimmed by 0 bases and the J gene end by 4 bases; junction bases not matched to a gene: 9. The CDR3 is 15 residues long. Germline CDR1 reads SQVTM; CDR2 reads ANQGSEA. The DNA of the CDR3 is TGCAGCGTTGAAGAGCGAAAGACAGGGATATACGAGCAGTACTTC. Amino acid sequence: CSVEERKTGIYEQYF.

The sample holds one count of this clonotype. A clone one base away is much larger, so this may be a read error. The chain uses TRBV5-4 and TRBJ2-7, with D perhaps TRBD2 (6 bases). This CDR3 has 16 amino acids. Germline assignment: CDR1 SGHNT and CDR2 YYREEE (reference sequence). Trimming stripped 0 bases from V and 3 bases from J, with 16 bases between. The CDR3 DNA reads TGTGCCAGCAGCTTGGGGCCTAGCGAAAGTGGCTACGAGCAGTACTTC. Translating gives CASSLGPSESGYEQYF.

For this clonotype: A read error may produce the germline difference seen at one junction end. The genes are TRBV11-2 and TRBJ2-7; D uncertain. This CDR3 contains 13 residues. Germline values: CDR1 SGHAT, CDR2 FQNNGV. CDR3 amino acids: CATSLQCVYEQYF. CDR3 sequence (DNA): TGTGCCACCAGCTTACAGTGCGTCTACGAGCAGTACTTC.

Ten or more counts support this clonotype. The chain employs TRBV6-6 and TRBJ2-7; TRBD2 aligns across 7 bases. The CDR3 loop spans 13 amino acids. Per germline, CDR1 MNHNY and CDR2 SVGAGI (reference sequence). Germline trimming cut 10 bases from V and 1 base from J; bases unmatched to any gene: 7. The CDR3 region has the DNA TGTGCCACCTTGGGAGGGGCATCCTACGAGCAGTACTTC. Encoded protein: CATLGGASYEQYF.

The chain combines TRBV6-2 or TRBV6-3 with TRBJ1-3, with 8 bases aligning to TRBD1. The CDR3 is made up of 16 amino acids. Germline lookup yields CDR1 MNHEY and CDR2 SVGEGT. V dropped 6 bases and J dropped 3; count of bases not matched to a gene: 10. CDR3 in DNA: TGTGCCAGCAGACCTTCTGGGGACAGGAGTGGAAACACCATATATTTT. Translation: CASRPSGDRSGNTIYF.

This clonotype was detected many times. The rearrangement uses TRBV11-1 and TRBJ2-6, with 7 bases aligning to TRBD1. V lost 3 bases and J lost 0; bases outside the gene matches: 8. The CDR3 extends over 18 amino acids. Looked up from germline, CDR1 is SGHAT and CDR2 is FQDESV (reference sequence). CDR3 coding DNA: TGTGCCAGCAGCTTGTCCGGGACAGTGCTCTCTGGGGCCAACGTCCTGACTTTC. It is translated as CASSLSGTVLSGANVLTF.

This clonotype has more than one count but fewer than ten. The chain uses TRBV12-3 or TRBV12-4 and TRBJ2-1; no firm D call. The CDR3 has 15 residues. The germline V and J ends were trimmed by 6 bases and 2 bases, with 14 bases remaining between them. CDR3 protein: CASSFEEITYNEQFF. The CDR3 region has the DNA TGTGCCAGCAGCTTTGAGGAAATCACCTACAATGAGCAGTTCTTC.

Worth noting for this clonotype: One junction end does not reproduce the germline sequence, and a read error may be involved. This chain links TRBV4-2 with TRBJ1-5, with D possibly TRBD1 on 6 matching bases. CDR1 is LGHNA, CDR2 YNFKEQ, per germline. This CDR3 region has 16 residues. CDR3 DNA sequence: TGTGCCAGCATCCAAGGTCTGGGGGGGCTGAGTCAGCCCCAGCATTTT. Residues: CASIQGLGGLSQPQHF.

Points on this clonotype: This may be a read error: a much more frequent sequence differs by one nucleotide. This chain links TRBV6-5 with TRBJ2-3, with D possibly TRBD1 on 6 matching bases. The DNA end is a closer match to TRBJ1-5, so the J assignment may be wrong. This CDR3 has 14 residues. Germline CDR1 and CDR2: MNHEY and SVGAGI. CDR3 coding DNA: TGTGCCAGCAGTTTTGGGACAAATCCAGATACGCAGCATTTT. This encodes CASSFGTNPDTQHF.

A word on this clonotype: An end of the junction does not agree with germline; a read error may underlie this. The CDR3 is CANSLSYQGDVDKQYF. The CDR3 bases are TGTGCCAACAGCTTATCGTACCAGGGCGATGTAGATAAGCAGTATTTT. V gene TRBV11-2 combines with J gene TRBJ2-3, with D tentatively TRBD1 (5 bases). The CDR3 loop spans 16 amino acids. The germline V gene encodes CDR1 SGHAT and CDR2 FQNNGV.

In the case of this clonotype: This may come from a read error, since a much larger clone is one base off. This sequence joins TRBV4-1 and TRBJ1-2; D not certain. Trimming removed 5 bases at V and 2 bases at J, with 12 bases between. Germline V gene lookup returns CDR1 MGHRA and CDR2 YSYEKL. The CDR3 covers 14 residues. CDR3 coding DNA: TGCGCCAGCAGCAGGGAACTGACGAACTATGGCTACACCTTC. Its translation: CASSRELTNYGYTF.

Regarding this clonotype: A much more abundant neighbour one base away suggests this may be a read error. J is TRBJ2-1 and V is TRBV6-2 or TRBV6-3; D gene unclear. Trimming cost V 6 bases and J 10 bases, with 10 bases left between them. CDR3 length: 11 residues. CDR1 and CDR2 from the germline V gene are MNHEY and SVGEGT. The CDR3 loop is CASSMGLEQFF. CDR3 nucleotides: TGTGCCAGCAGCATGGGTTTAGAGCAGTTCTTC.

This rearrangement joins TRBV11-1 to TRBJ2-1, with a weak D call TRBD2 (7 bases). CDR3 size: 16 residues. CDR1 SGHAT and CDR2 FQDESV come from the germline V gene (reference sequence). The V end was cut by 4 bases, the J end by 6 bases, with 19 bases between. The CDR3 nucleotides are TGTGCCAGCAGCTCAGAAAGGGGGGGCCGGGGCAATGAGCAGTTCTTC. This sequence encodes CASSSERGGRGNEQFF. The entire variable domain, with the rest obtained from reference TRBV11-1 and TRBJ2-1, is as follows: EAEVAQSPRYKITEKSQAVAFWCDPISGHATLYWYRQILGQGPELLVQFQDESVVDDSQLPKDRFSAERLKGVDSTLKIQPAELGDSAMYLCASSSERGGRGNEQFFGPGTRLTVL.

This clonotype has just one count. One end of the junction varies from germline; a read error may be responsible. V gene TRBV29-1 combines with J gene TRBJ2-7; no definite D call. The CDR3 is 14 amino acids. Germline V lookup: CDR1 SQVTM, CDR2 ANQGSEA. The CDR3 DNA reads as TGCAGCATTGAGAATGGGCGCAAGGGCGACGAGCAGTACTTC. Residues: CSIENGRKGDEQYF.

This chain joins TRBV7-9 and TRBJ2-5; maybe TRBD2 (6 bases). From germline, CDR1 is SEHNR and CDR2 FQNEAQ (reference sequence). Deletions cut 7 bases from V and 1 base from J, with 10 bases between. The CDR3 is 13 amino acids. DNA for the CDR3: TGTGCCAGCATCTGGGGGGTCCAAGAGACCCAGTACTTC. It codes for CASIWGVQETQYF.

On this clonotype itself: An end of the junction differs from the germline gene, which may be a read error. The J gene is TRBJ2-1, the V gene TRBV7-9, with 7 bases matching TRBD1. The CDR3 is 14 residues long. Germline assignment: CDR1 SEHNR and CDR2 FQNEAQ (reference sequence). The CDR3 DNA reads TGTGCCAGCAGCCGCAACAGGGGCGCCAATAAGCAGTTCTTC. Protein product: CASSRNRGANKQFF.

J is TRBJ1-5 and V is TRBV28, with D perhaps matching TRBD1 (6 bases). The CDR3 spans 14 residues. The germline CDR1 and CDR2 sequences are MDHEN and SYDVKM. V was cut by 3 bases and J by 6 bases, with 12 bases left in between. CDR3 DNA: TGTGCCAGCAGTTTTGCAGGGGAGTTTCAGCCCCAGCATTTT. This translates into CASSFAGEFQPQHF.

For this clonotype: A clone one base away is much larger, so this may be a read error. CDR3 loop: CASSQDRFWGLADDDMQYF. The DNA for the CDR3 is TGTGCCAGCAGCCAAGATAGGTTTTGGGGACTAGCGGACGATGATATGCAGTATTTT. This chain joins TRBV4-2 and TRBJ2-3; 11 nucleotides align to TRBD2. CDR1 LGHNA and CDR2 YNFKEQ come from the germline V gene. The CDR3 consists of 19 residues.

Details on this clonotype: Since the CDR3 does not end with the conserved phenylalanine or tryptophan, this likely comes from a read error. The chain recombines TRBV4-1 with TRBJ1-1; D possibly corresponds to TRBD1 (5 bases). The V and J ends lost 0 bases and 7 bases respectively, with 15 bases between them. The V gene's germline CDR1 is MGHRA and CDR2 YSYEKL. The CDR3 loop spans 15 amino acids. The CDR3 DNA reads as TGCGCCAGCAGCCAAGAGCCACGTCAGGGTATTGAAGCTTTCTAT. Protein product: CASSQEPRQGIEAFY.

This clonotype showed up just once. At one end the junction does not follow the germline gene, possibly because of a read error. The V and J genes are TRBV11-2 and TRBJ2-3; D is ambiguous. Germline values: CDR1 SGHAT, CDR2 FQNNGV. The CDR3 is 15 residues long. For the CDR3, the DNA is TGTGCCAGGAGCTTAAACCCGGCCAGCACAGATACGCGGTATTTT. Translated, it gives CARSLNPASTDTRYF.

This chain connects TRBV11-2 to TRBJ2-7, with a weak D call TRBD2 (6 bases). Germline V gives CDR1 SGHAT, CDR2 FQNNGV. CDR3 length equals 16 residues. The ends were cut back, 2 bases at V and 2 bases at J, with 16 bases in the middle. The CDR3 DNA reads as TGTGCCAGCAGCTTAAGCAGCGGGCCTCTACCCTACGAGCAGTACTTC. Residues: CASSLSSGPLPYEQYF.